This T cell receptor (beta chain) originates from a study of blood T cells in healthy people across ages. Whole-study context: About one barcoded beta molecule per two T cells was captured by template switching.

Study-wide points: With age, beta diversity per million T cells declined roughly linearly, significantly by approximately 40.

Trimming removed 5 bases from V and 4 bases from J, with 14 bases in between. CDR3 size: 14 residues. Germline V lookup: CDR1 SGHVS, CDR2 FNYEAQ. A second PCR of 7 to 11 cycles used a sample-barcoded 5' primer and a J-beta primer mix. TCRdb re-analysed the 5' RACE reads in MiXCR, keeping a single row per CDR3 protein. The sample includes roughly 1,700,000 distinct CDR3 sequences, approximately 30% of them seen just once. This clonotype was detected a few times. The antigen is unknown. Sequenced input: blood. The clonotype originates from a woman aged 25 to 39 in good health. V and J are TRBV7-6 and TRBJ1-1; D ambiguous. The CDR3 DNA follows: TGTGCCAGCAGCCCTTTCCAGCCCGGCACTGAAGCTTTCTTT. Protein: CASSPFQPGTEAFF.